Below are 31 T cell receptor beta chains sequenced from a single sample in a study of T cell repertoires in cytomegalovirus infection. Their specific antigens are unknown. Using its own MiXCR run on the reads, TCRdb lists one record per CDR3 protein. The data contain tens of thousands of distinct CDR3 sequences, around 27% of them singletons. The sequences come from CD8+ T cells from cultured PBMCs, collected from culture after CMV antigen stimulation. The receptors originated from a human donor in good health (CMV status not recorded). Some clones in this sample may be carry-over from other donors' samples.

The CDR3 reads CASSPQPYQETQYF. As DNA, the CDR3 is TGTGCCAGCAGCCCGCAGCCGTACCAAGAGACCCAGTACTTC. The rearrangement uses TRBV11-2 and TRBJ2-5; D uncertain. Germline V lookup: CDR1 SGHAT, CDR2 FQNNGV. The CDR3 length is 14 residues. The V gene lost 5 bases and the J gene lost 0 bases, with 10 bases spanning the gap.

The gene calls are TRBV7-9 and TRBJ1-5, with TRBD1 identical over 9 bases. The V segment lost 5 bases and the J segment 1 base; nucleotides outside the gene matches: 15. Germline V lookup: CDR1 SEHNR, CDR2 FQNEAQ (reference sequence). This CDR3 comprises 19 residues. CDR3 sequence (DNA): TGTGCCAGCAGCGGCCCGGGACAGGGCGTTGCGGGGAGCAATCAGCCCCAGCATTTT. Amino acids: CASSGPGQGVAGSNQPQHF.

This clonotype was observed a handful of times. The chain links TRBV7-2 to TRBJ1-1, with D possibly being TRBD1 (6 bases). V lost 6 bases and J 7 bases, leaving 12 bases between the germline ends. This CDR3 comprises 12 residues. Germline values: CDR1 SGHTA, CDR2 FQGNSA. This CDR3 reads CASSAGVHEAFF. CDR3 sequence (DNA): TGTGCCAGCAGTGCAGGGGTGCATGAAGCTTTCTTT.

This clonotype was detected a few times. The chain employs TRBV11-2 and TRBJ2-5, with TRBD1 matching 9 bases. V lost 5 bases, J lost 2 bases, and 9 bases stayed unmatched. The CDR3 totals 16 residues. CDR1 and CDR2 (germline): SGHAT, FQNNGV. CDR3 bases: TGTGCCAGCAGCCCCTCGGGACAGGGCCCACAAGAGACCCAGTACTTC. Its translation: CASSPSGQGPQETQYF.

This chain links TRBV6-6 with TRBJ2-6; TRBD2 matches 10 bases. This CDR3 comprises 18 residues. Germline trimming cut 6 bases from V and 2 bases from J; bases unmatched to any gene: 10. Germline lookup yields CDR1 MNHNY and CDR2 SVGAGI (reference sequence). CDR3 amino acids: CASSPSSGGLPGANVLTF. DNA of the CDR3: TGTGCCAGCAGCCCCAGTAGCGGGGGGTTACCTGGGGCCAACGTCCTGACTTTC.

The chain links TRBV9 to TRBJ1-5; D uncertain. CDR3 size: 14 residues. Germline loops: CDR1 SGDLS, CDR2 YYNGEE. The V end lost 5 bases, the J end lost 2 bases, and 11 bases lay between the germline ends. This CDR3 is CASSQDLGNQPQHF. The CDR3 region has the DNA TGTGCCAGCAGTCAGGACCTGGGCAATCAGCCCCAGCATTTT.

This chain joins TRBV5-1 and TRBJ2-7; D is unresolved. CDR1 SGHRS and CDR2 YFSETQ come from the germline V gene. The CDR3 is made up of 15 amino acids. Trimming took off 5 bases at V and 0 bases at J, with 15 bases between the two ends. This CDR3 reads CASSLGSASSYEQYF. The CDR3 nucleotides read TGCGCCAGCAGTCTCGGCAGTGCTTCCTCCTACGAGCAGTACTTC.

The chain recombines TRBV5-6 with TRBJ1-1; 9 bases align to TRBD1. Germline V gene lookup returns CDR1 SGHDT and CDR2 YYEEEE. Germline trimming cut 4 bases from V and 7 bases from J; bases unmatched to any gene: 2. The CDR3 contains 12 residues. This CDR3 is CASSPGQGEAFF. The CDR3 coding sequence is TGTGCCAGCAGCCCGGGACAGGGTGAAGCTTTCTTT.

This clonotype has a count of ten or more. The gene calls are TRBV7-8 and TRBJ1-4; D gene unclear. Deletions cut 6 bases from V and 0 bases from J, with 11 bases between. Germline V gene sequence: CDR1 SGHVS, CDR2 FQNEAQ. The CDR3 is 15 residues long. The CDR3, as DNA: TGTGCCAGCAGTTATAAAACGGCAACTAATGAAAAACTGTTTTTT. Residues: CASSYKTATNEKLFF.

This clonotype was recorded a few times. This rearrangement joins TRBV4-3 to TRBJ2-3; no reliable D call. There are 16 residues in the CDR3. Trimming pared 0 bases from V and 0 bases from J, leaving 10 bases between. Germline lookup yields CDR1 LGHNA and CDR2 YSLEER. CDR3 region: CASSQDDKTSTDTQYF. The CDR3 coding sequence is TGCGCCAGCAGCCAAGATGACAAGACTAGCACAGATACGCAGTATTTT.

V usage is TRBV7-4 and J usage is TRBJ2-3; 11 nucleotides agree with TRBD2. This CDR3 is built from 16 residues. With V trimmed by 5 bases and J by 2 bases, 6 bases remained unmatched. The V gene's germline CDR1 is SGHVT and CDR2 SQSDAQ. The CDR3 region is CASSPPGLADTDTQYF. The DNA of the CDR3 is TGTGCCAGCAGCCCACCGGGACTAGCGGACACAGATACGCAGTATTTT.

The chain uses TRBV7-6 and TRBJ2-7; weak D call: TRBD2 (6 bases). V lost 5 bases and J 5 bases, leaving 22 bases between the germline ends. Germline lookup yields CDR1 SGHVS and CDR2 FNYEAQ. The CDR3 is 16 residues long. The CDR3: CASSVTFTGWRDEQYF. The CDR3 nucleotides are TGTGCCAGCAGCGTAACGTTTACGGGGTGGAGGGACGAGCAGTACTTC.

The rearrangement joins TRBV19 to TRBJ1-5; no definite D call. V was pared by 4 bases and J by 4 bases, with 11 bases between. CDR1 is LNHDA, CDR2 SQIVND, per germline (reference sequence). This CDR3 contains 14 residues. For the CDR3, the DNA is TGTGCCAGTAGTAATTACGAATGGAATCAGCCCCAGCATTTT. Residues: CASSNYEWNQPQHF.

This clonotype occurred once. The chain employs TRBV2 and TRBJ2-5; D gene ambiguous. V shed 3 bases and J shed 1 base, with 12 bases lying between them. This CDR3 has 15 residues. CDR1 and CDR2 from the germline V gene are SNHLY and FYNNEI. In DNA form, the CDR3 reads TGTGCCAGCAGTGACTCCAGAGACCCCCAAGAGACCCAGTACTTC. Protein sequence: CASSDSRDPQETQYF.

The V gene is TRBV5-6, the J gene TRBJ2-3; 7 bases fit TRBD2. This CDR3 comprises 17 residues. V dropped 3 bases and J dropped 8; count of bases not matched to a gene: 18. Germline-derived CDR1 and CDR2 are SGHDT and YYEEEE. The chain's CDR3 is CASSWGPGGPREGTQYF. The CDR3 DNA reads TGTGCCAGCAGCTGGGGCCCGGGAGGTCCCCGAGAAGGTACGCAGTATTTT.

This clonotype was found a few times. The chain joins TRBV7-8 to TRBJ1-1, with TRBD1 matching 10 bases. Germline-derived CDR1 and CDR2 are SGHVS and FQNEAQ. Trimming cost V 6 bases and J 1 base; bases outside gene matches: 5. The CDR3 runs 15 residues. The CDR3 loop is CASRPRDRGNTEAFF. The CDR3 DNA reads TGTGCCAGCAGGCCAAGGGACAGGGGGAACACTGAAGCTTTCTTT.

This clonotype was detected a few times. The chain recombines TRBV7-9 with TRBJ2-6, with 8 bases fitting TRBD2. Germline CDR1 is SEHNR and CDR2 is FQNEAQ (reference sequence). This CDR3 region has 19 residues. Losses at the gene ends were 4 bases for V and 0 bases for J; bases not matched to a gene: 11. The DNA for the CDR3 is TGTGCCAGCAGCTCCGCGGGGAGCGGGGGCGCCTCTGGGGCCAACGTCCTGACTTTC. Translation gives CASSSAGSGGASGANVLTF. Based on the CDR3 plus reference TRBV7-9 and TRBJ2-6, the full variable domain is DTGVSQNPRHKITKRGQNVTFRCDPISEHNRLYWYRQTLGQGPEFLTYFQNEAQLEKSRLLSDRFSAERPKGSFSTLEIQRTEQGDSAMYLCASSSAGSGGASGANVLTFGAGSRLTVL.

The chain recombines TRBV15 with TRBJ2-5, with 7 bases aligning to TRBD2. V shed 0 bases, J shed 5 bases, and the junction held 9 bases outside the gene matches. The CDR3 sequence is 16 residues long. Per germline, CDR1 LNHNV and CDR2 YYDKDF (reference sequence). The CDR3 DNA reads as TGTGCCACCAGCAGAGATAGAAGCGGGGCGGTGGAGACCCAGTACTTC. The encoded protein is CATSRDRSGAVETQYF. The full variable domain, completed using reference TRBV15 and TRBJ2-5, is DAMVIQNPRYQVTQFGKPVTLSCSQTLNHNVMYWYQQKSSQAPKLLFHYYDKDFNNEADTPDNFQSRRPNTSFCFLDIRSPGLGDTAMYLCATSRDRSGAVETQYFGPGTRLLVL.

This CDR3 reads CSPRDRSYEQYF. CDR3 bases: TGCAGTCCCAGGGATAGGTCCTACGAGCAGTACTTC. The chain carries TRBV20-1 and TRBJ2-7; possibly TRBD1 for D (5 bases). Trimming cost V 8 bases and J 1 base, with 12 bases left between them. Germline CDR1 is DFQATT and CDR2 is SNEGSKA (reference sequence). This CDR3 region has 12 residues.

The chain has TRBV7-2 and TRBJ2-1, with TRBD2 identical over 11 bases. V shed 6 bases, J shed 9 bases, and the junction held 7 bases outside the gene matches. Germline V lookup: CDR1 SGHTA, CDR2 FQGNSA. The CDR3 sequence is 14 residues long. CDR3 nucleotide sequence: TGTGCCAGCAGGGCGACTAGCGGGACTACTGAGCAGTTCTTC. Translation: CASRATSGTTEQFF.

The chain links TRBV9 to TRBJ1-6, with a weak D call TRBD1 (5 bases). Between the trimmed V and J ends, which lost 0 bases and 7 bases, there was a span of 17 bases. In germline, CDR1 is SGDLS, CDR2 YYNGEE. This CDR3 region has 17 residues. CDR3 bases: TGTGCCAGCAGCGTAGAGGTGACGGCAGGGATCAATTCACCCCTCCACTTT. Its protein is CASSVEVTAGINSPLHF.

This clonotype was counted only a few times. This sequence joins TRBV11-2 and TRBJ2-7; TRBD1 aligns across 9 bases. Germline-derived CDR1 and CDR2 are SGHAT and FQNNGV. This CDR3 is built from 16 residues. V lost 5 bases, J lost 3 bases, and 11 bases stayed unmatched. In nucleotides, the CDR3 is TGTGCCAGCAGCCAGAGTCCACAGGGGGCGGACTACGAGCAGTACTTC. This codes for CASSQSPQGADYEQYF.

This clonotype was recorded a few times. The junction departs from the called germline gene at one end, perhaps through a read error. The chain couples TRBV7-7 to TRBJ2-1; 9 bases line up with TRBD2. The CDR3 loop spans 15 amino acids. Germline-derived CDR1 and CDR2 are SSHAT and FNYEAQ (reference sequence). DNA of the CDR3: TGTGCTAGCAGCTTAGATCCTAGCGGGGTCGATGAGCAGTTCTTC. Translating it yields CASSLDPSGVDEQFF.

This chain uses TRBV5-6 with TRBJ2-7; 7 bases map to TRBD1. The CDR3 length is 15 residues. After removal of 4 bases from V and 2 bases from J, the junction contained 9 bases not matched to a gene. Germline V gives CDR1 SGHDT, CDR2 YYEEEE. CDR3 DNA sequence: TGTGCCAGCAGCCAGGCCGGGACAGCGCCCTACGAGCAGTACTTC. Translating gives CASSQAGTAPYEQYF.

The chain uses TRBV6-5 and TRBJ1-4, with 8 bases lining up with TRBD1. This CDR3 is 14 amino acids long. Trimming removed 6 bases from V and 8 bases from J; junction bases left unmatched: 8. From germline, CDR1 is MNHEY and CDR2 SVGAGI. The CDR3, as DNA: TGTGCCAGCAGCTCTTCCTGGACAGGGGAAAAACTGTTTTTT. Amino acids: CASSSSWTGEKLFF.

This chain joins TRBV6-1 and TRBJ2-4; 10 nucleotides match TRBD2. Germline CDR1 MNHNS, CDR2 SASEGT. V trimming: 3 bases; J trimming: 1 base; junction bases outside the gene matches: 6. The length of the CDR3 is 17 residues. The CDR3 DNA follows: TGTGCCAGCAGTGAGCAGCGGGGGGGTTCGGCCAAAAACATTCAGTACTTC. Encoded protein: CASSEQRGGSAKNIQYF.

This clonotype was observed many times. The CDR3 protein is CASSPAVRNTEAFF. CDR3 in DNA: TGTGCCAGCAGCCCGGCGGTTAGGAACACTGAAGCTTTCTTT. The rearrangement uses TRBV27 and TRBJ1-1; D not resolved. Germline V CDR1 and CDR2: MNHEY, SMNVEV (reference sequence). The CDR3 is made up of 14 amino acids. V was cut by 6 bases and J by 1 base, with 12 bases left in between.

CDR3 amino acids: CATSSRDSVRYGYTF. CDR3 in DNA: TGTGCCACCAGCTCTCGGGACAGCGTCAGGTATGGCTACACCTTC. This chain joins TRBV15 and TRBJ1-2; 7 nucleotides match TRBD1. V lost 5 bases, J lost 5 bases, and 11 bases stayed unmatched. Germline loops: CDR1 LNHNV, CDR2 YYDKDF (reference sequence). CDR3 size: 15 residues. Combining the CDR3 with reference TRBV15 and TRBJ1-2 gives the whole variable domain DAMVIQNPRYQVTQFGKPVTLSCSQTLNHNVMYWYQQKSSQAPKLLFHYYDKDFNNEADTPDNFQSRRPNTSFCFLDIRSPGLGDTAMYLCATSSRDSVRYGYTFGSGTRLTVV.

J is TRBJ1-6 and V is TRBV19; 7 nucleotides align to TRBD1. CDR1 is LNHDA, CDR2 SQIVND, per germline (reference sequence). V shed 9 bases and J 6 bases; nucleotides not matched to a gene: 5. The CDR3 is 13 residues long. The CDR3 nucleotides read TGTGCCAGCACCGGGACAGTTAATTCACCCCTCCACTTT. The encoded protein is CASTGTVNSPLHF.

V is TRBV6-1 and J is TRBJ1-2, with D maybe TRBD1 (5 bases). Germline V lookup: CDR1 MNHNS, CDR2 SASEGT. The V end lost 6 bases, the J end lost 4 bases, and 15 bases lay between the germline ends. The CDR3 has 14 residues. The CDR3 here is CASSLGRGSYGYTF. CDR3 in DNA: TGTGCCAGCAGCCTGGGACGGGGGTCCTATGGCTACACCTTC.

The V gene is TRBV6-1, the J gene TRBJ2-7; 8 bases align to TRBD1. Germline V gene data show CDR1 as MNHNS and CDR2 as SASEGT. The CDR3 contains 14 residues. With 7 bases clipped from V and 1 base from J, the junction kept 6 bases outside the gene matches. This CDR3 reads CASNFRGQSYEQYF. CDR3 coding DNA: TGTGCCAGCAATTTCAGGGGGCAATCCTACGAGCAGTACTTC.